One sample yielded the 8 T cell receptor beta chains listed below, sequenced in a study of blood T cell repertoires in COVID-19. This table comes from immunoSEQ multiplex PCR, and its TCRdb copy is limited to in-frame clones, with some not included. The sample shows about 100,000 clones, 88% of them seen only once. Specimen: peripheral blood. The receptors shown here come from a human donor in a cohort sampled during active COVID-19.

This rearrangement joins TRBV19 to TRBJ2-1, with 7 bases aligning to TRBD2. The CDR3 length is 15 residues. Germline V gives CDR1 LNHDA, CDR2 SQIVND (reference sequence). The V gene end was trimmed by 7 bases and the J gene end by 7 bases; junction bases not matched to a gene: 13. CDR3 nucleotides: TGTGCCAGTACCGTCGGGGGGAGACTGGGTAATGAGCAGTTCTTC. Its protein is CASTVGGRLGNEQFF.

The chain has TRBV6-2 or TRBV6-3 and TRBJ2-7, with D perhaps TRBD2 (6 bases). The germline V and J ends were trimmed by 0 bases and 3 bases, with 15 bases remaining between them. CDR3 size: 16 residues. Germline CDR1 is MNHEY and CDR2 is SVGEGT. CDR3 residues: CASSYSKRTGSYEQYF. CDR3 in DNA: TGTGCCAGCAGTTACTCGAAACGGACCGGGAGCTACGAGCAGTACTTC.

V and J are TRBV3-1 (or the pseudogene TRBV3-2) and TRBJ1-1; TRBD1 might be the D (6 bases). This CDR3 has 14 residues. The germline V and J ends were trimmed by 2 bases and 7 bases, with 14 bases remaining between them. Germline CDR1 reads LGHDT; CDR2 reads YNNKEL (reference sequence). CDR3 nucleotide sequence: TGTGCCAGCAGCCAACGGGGGGCTCGGGTTGAAGCTTTCTTT. Translating it yields CASSQRGARVEAFF.

The chain couples TRBV6-6 to TRBJ1-2, with 8 bases that match TRBD1. With V trimmed by 8 bases and J by 6 bases, 8 bases remained unmatched. Germline V gene lookup returns CDR1 MNHNY and CDR2 SVGAGI (reference sequence). The CDR3 sequence is 13 residues long. The CDR3 loop is CASDDRGLHGYTF. The CDR3 DNA follows: TGTGCCAGCGATGACAGGGGTTTGCATGGCTACACCTTC.

This clone showed up just a few times. The V and J genes are TRBV2 and TRBJ1-3; 7 bases agree with TRBD1. The germline CDR1 and CDR2 sequences are SNHLY and FYNNEI. V trimming: 6 bases; J trimming: 6 bases; junction bases outside the gene matches: 8. The CDR3 consists of 14 residues. Here the CDR3 DNA reads TGTGCCAGCAGCGATGACAGGGTAAAAAACACCATATATTTT. Translating it yields CASSDDRVKNTIYF.

V gene TRBV28 combines with J gene TRBJ2-7, with D possibly TRBD1 on 6 matching bases. The CDR3 loop spans 15 amino acids. V was trimmed by 6 bases and J by 4 bases, leaving 19 bases between them. Germline CDR1 and CDR2: MDHEN and SYDVKM. This chain's CDR3 is CASSPDFTGYYEQYF. CDR3 coding DNA: TGTGCCAGCAGCCCCGACTTTACAGGGTATTACGAGCAGTACTTC.

This clone was counted a single time. The CDR3 spells CASSLEPSPSRLSTYTDTQYF. The CDR3 DNA sequence: TGTGCCAGCAGTTTAGAGCCCTCCCCAAGTCGACTATCGACATACACAGATACGCAGTATTTT. This rearrangement joins TRBV28 to TRBJ2-3; weak D call: TRBD2 (5 bases). Germline V gene lookup returns CDR1 MDHEN and CDR2 SYDVKM. There are 21 residues in the CDR3. V gave up 2 bases and J gave up 2 bases, with 29 bases separating them.

The chain uses TRBV9 and TRBJ1-3, with 8 bases aligning to TRBD1. V trimming: 3 bases; J trimming: 0 bases; junction bases outside the gene matches: 2. The CDR3 loop spans 15 amino acids. Germline-derived CDR1 and CDR2 are SGDLS and YYNGEE. CDR3 in amino acids: CASSDGQGSGNTIYF. In nucleotides, the CDR3 is TGTGCCAGCAGCGATGGACAGGGCTCTGGAAACACCATATATTTT.